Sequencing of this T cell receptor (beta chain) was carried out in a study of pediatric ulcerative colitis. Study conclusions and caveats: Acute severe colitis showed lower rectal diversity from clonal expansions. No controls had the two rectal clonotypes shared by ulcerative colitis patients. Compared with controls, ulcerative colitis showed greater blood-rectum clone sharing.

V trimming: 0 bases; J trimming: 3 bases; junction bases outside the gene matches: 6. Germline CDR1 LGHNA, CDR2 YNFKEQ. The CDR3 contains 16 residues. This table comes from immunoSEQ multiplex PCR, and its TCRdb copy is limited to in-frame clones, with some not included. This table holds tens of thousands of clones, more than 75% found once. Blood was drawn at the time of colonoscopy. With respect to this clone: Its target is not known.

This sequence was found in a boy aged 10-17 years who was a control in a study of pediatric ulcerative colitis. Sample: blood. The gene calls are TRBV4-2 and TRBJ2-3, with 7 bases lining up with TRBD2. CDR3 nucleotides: TGTGCCAGCAGCCAAGAATTGGGACTACCGACAGATACGCAGTATTTT. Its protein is CASSQELGLPTDTQYF.